By frequency in the sample, the clone carrying this T cell receptor beta chain is medium-sized. This table comes from immunoSEQ multiplex PCR, and its TCRdb copy is limited to in-frame clones, with some not included. The sample contains under 20,000 clones, about 83% of which appear only once. These data originate in a study of T cell changes during pregnancy in multiple sclerosis. The CDR3 is 13 residues long. Germline assignment: CDR1 MRHNA and CDR2 SNTAGT. After removal of 3 bases from V and 8 bases from J, the junction contained 4 bases not matched to a gene. Sequencing used CD8+ T cells from peripheral blood mononuclear cells, obtained after pregnancy. The sequence came from a female donor with multiple sclerosis, enrolled in a pregnancy study. This rearrangement joins TRBV6-4 to TRBJ2-1; TRBD2 aligns across 7 bases. The CDR3 bases are TGTGCCAGCAGTGAGCGGGAGAAAGATGAGCAGTTCTTC. Its translation: CASSEREKDEQFF.